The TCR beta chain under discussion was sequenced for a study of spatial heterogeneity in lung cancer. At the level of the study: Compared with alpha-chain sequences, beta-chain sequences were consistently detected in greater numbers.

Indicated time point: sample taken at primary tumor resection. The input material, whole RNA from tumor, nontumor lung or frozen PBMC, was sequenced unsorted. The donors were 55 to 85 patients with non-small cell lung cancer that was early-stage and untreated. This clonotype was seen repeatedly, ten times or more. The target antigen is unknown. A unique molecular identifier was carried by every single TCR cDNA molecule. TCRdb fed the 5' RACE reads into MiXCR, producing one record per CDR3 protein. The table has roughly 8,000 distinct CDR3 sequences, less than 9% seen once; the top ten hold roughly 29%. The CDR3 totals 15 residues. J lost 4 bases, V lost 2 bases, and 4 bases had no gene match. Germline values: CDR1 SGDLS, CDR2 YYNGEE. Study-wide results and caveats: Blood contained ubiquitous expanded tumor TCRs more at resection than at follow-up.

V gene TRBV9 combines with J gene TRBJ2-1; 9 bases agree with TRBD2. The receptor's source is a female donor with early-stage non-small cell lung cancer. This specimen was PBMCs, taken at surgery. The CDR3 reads CASSVSSGEYNEQFF. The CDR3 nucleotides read TGTGCCAGCAGCGTGTCTAGCGGGGAGTACAATGAGCAGTTCTTC. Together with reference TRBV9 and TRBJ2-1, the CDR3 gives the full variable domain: DSGVTQTPKHLITATGQRVTLRCSPRSGDLSVYWYQQSLDQGLQFLIQYYNGEERAKGNILERFSAQQFPDLHSELNLSSLELGDSALYFCASSVSSGEYNEQFFGPGTRLTVL.